The next 6 T cell receptor beta chains were all read from a single sample in a study of cytotoxic CD8 clonotypes in ibrutinib-treated CLL. Produced via immunoSEQ multiplex PCR; TCRdb's table is partial and in-frame only. The repertoire holds some 310,000 clones, with almost 80% as singletons. The specimen was PBMCs, collected before ibrutinib treatment. The receptors were sampled from a human donor with chronic lymphocytic leukemia.

The chain has TRBV19 and TRBJ1-5; D not resolved. The CDR3 covers 17 residues. V lost 1 base to trimming and J lost 4 bases, with 17 bases between them. Germline V gene sequence: CDR1 LNHDA, CDR2 SQIVND (reference sequence). CDR3 DNA sequence: TGTGCCAGTAGTATAGTTTACCAGACACCCTCTAATCAGCCCCAGCATTTT. Encoded protein: CASSIVYQTPSNQPQHF. The whole variable domain, filled in from reference TRBV19 and TRBJ1-5, reads DGGITQSPKYLFRKEGQNVTLSCEQNLNHDAMYWYRQDPGQGLRLIYYSQIVNDFQKGDIAEGYSVSREKKESFPLTVTSAQKNPTAFYLCASSIVYQTPSNQPQHFGDGTRLSIL.

As regards this clone: Additional DNA sequences in this sample encode the identical CDR3. The chain has TRBV7-2 and TRBJ2-2; tentatively, D is TRBD1 (6 bases). Germline values: CDR1 SGHTA, CDR2 FQGNSA. The ends were cut back, 6 bases at V and 4 bases at J, with 9 bases in the middle. CDR3 length: 13 residues. CDR3 coding DNA: TGTGCCAGCAGTTCAGGGGCCACCGGGGAGCTGTTTTTT. Its protein is CASSSGATGELFF.

The chain is built from TRBV4-3 and TRBJ2-7; 11 bases align to TRBD2. Germline V gene lookup returns CDR1 LGHNA and CDR2 YSLEER. The CDR3 is made up of 15 amino acids. The trim removed 2 bases at V and 4 bases at J, leaving 4 bases unmatched. The CDR3 region has the DNA TGCGCCAGCAGCCAAAGTCGGACTAGCGGGTACGAGCAGTACTTC. Its protein is CASSQSRTSGYEQYF.

The chain recombines TRBV7-3 with TRBJ2-3; D remains ambiguous. Germline-derived CDR1 and CDR2 are SGHTA and FQGTGA. V lost 5 bases and J 1 base, leaving 13 bases between the germline ends. The CDR3 contains 15 residues. The CDR3 DNA reads as TGTGCCAGCAGCCCCCGACTTGGTGGCACAGATACGCAGTATTTT. It codes for CASSPRLGGTDTQYF.

The rearrangement uses TRBV5-4 and TRBJ2-6, with D hard to call. The germline V and J ends were trimmed by 0 bases and 1 base, with 11 bases remaining between them. CDR1 and CDR2 (germline): SGHNT, YYREEE (reference sequence). CDR3 length: 17 amino acids. CDR3 DNA: TGTGCCAGCAGCTTGGACACCTCGATTTCTGGGGCCAACGTCCTGACTTTC. Residues: CASSLDTSISGANVLTF.

This chain connects TRBV19 to TRBJ2-3, with D perhaps matching TRBD1 (5 bases). With 6 bases removed from V and 1 base from J, the gap between germline ends came to 5 bases. Germline assignment: CDR1 LNHDA and CDR2 SQIVND (reference sequence). The CDR3 extends over 12 amino acids. Here the CDR3 DNA reads TGTGCCAGTAGCAGGGGCACAGATACGCAGTATTTT. It codes for CASSRGTDTQYF.